The rows below give T cell receptor beta chains drawn from one sample of a study of CD8 T cells in Susac syndrome. Each CDR3 protein is one row after TCRdb ran MiXCR on the immunoSEQ multiplex PCR reads. Here the sample spans 200,000 to 250,000 distinct CDR3 sequences, approximately 92% being singletons. The source material was CD4+ T cells from PBMCs. The source of these receptors is a human donor with multiple sclerosis. Each CDR3 is given with its conserved first and last residue. The D gene is left open where the match is weak. Where a row states a size, it is once, few, many or the class of an expanded clone; other rows omit it.

once,NA,TRBV29-1,TRBJ2-3,CSVGSPDTQYF,TGCAGCGTAGGTAGTCCGGATACGCAGTATTTT
NA,NA,TRBV12-3/TRBV12-4,TRBJ1-2,CASRASANYGYTF,TGTGCCAGCCGGGCTTCAGCTAACTATGGCTACACCTTC
NA,NA,TRBV27,TRBJ2-5,CASSLELNRGQETQYF,TGTGCCAGCAGTCTCGAGCTTAATCGTGGGCAAGAGACCCAGTACTTC
NA,NA,TRBV9,TRBJ1-5,CASSVAGNAQPQHF,TGTGCCAGCAGCGTAGCAGGAAATGCTCAGCCCCAGCATTTT
NA,NA,TRBV7-2,TRBJ2-5,CASGVGGGETQYF,TGTGCCAGCGGGGTTGGGGGTGGCGAGACCCAGTACTTC
NA,NA,TRBV19,TRBJ1-2,CASSESGIYGYTF,TGTGCCAGTAGTGAATCGGGGATCTATGGCTACACCTTC
once,NA,TRBV7-9,TRBJ2-7,CASSSPRAYEQYF,TGTGCCAGCAGCAGCCCCCGCGCCTACGAGCAGTACTTC
NA,NA,TRBV29-1,TRBJ1-1,CSVTAPRVVFF,TGCAGCGTGACAGCCCCCAGGGTAGTTTTCTTT
NA,NA,TRBV6-1,TRBJ2-1,CASSEKGGRDNEQFF,TGTGCCAGCAGTGAAAAGGGGGGACGGGACAATGAGCAGTTCTTC
NA,NA,TRBV11-2,TRBJ1-4,CASSRPWGELFF,TGTGCCAGCAGCCGGCCGTGGGGAGAACTGTTTTTT
NA,TRBD2,TRBV10-3,TRBJ2-3,CAISIAGSIRTDTQYF,TGTGCCATCAGTATAGCGGGGAGTATCCGCACAGATACGCAGTATTTT
NA,NA,TRBV29-1,TRBJ1-3,CSVEGGNTIYF,TGCAGCGTTGAGGGTGGAAACACCATATATTTT
NA,NA,TRBV19,TRBJ2-4,CASTNGGRGAKNIQYF,TGTGCCAGTACTAATGGGGGGCGAGGAGCCAAAAACATTCAGTACTTC
NA,NA,TRBV4-2,TRBJ2-1,CASSQDPAGDWNEQFF,TGTGCCAGCAGCCAAGATCCAGCCGGAGATTGGAATGAGCAGTTCTTC
NA,NA,TRBV3-1,TRBJ2-7,CASSQGHSYEQYF,TGTGCCAGCAGCCAAGGACACTCTTACGAGCAGTACTTC
NA,NA,TRBV6-5,TRBJ2-5,CASRPSGEGETQYF,TGTGCCAGCAGGCCCTCAGGGGAGGGAGAGACCCAGTACTTC
NA,NA,TRBV6-5,TRBJ2-5,CASSYSGVETQYF,TGTGCCAGCAGTTACTCGGGGGTTGAGACCCAGTACTTC
NA,NA,TRBV11-3,TRBJ1-3,CASSSGHTIYF,TGTGCCAGCAGCTCAGGACACACCATATATTTT
NA,NA,TRBV11-2,TRBJ2-7,CASSLGEGWDEQYF,TGTGCCAGCAGCTTAGGAGAGGGGTGGGACGAGCAGTACTTC
NA,NA,TRBV7-2,TRBJ1-2,CASSLGVLTYGYTF,TGTGCCAGCAGCTTAGGGGTGCTCACCTATGGCTACACCTTC
NA,NA,TRBV7-9,TRBJ2-5,CASSSVLGRGQETQYF,TGTGCCAGCAGCTCGGTATTGGGCAGGGGACAAGAGACCCAGTACTTC
few,NA,TRBV18,TRBJ2-7,CASRDPASYEQYF,TGTGCCAGCCGGGATCCAGCCTCCTACGAGCAGTACTTC
NA,NA,TRBV30,TRBJ1-2,CAWSVLGPTTGPGDYGYTF,TGTGCCTGGAGTGTACTGGGCCCGACGACAGGACCGGGTGACTATGGCTACACCTTC